Reported below is one TCR beta chain. What it binds is not known. Generated by immunoSEQ multiplex PCR, the TCRdb table keeps only in-frame clones and is missing some. Among about 73,000 clones, more than 80% were seen once, and the ten largest hold about 0.53%. Enrollment shut out patients with autoimmune disease history or systemic immunosuppression. This sample was included in a study of OX40 agonist ivuxolimab in advanced cancers. Study outcomes and limitations: People who partly responded at 0.1-3.0 mg/kg had some of the least clonal expansion seen. CD8+ T cells showed, on average, more clonal expansion than CD4+ cells.

Germline V gene data show CDR1 as SQVTM and CDR2 as ANQGSEA. The CDR3 runs to 12 residues. Unmatched junction bases numbered 2, after V lost 7 bases and J lost 6 bases. The chain joins TRBV29-1 to TRBJ1-4; TRBD1 matches at 10 bases. This clonotype was sampled from an adult with an advanced solid tumor such as melanoma, head and neck, liver or kidney cancer. The source was CD4+ or CD8+ T cells sorted from blood, collected in a trial of the OX40 agonist ivuxolimab. CDR3 sequence (DNA): TGCAGCGATGACAGGGGGCATGAAAAACTGTTTTTT. Translating gives CSDDRGHEKLFF.